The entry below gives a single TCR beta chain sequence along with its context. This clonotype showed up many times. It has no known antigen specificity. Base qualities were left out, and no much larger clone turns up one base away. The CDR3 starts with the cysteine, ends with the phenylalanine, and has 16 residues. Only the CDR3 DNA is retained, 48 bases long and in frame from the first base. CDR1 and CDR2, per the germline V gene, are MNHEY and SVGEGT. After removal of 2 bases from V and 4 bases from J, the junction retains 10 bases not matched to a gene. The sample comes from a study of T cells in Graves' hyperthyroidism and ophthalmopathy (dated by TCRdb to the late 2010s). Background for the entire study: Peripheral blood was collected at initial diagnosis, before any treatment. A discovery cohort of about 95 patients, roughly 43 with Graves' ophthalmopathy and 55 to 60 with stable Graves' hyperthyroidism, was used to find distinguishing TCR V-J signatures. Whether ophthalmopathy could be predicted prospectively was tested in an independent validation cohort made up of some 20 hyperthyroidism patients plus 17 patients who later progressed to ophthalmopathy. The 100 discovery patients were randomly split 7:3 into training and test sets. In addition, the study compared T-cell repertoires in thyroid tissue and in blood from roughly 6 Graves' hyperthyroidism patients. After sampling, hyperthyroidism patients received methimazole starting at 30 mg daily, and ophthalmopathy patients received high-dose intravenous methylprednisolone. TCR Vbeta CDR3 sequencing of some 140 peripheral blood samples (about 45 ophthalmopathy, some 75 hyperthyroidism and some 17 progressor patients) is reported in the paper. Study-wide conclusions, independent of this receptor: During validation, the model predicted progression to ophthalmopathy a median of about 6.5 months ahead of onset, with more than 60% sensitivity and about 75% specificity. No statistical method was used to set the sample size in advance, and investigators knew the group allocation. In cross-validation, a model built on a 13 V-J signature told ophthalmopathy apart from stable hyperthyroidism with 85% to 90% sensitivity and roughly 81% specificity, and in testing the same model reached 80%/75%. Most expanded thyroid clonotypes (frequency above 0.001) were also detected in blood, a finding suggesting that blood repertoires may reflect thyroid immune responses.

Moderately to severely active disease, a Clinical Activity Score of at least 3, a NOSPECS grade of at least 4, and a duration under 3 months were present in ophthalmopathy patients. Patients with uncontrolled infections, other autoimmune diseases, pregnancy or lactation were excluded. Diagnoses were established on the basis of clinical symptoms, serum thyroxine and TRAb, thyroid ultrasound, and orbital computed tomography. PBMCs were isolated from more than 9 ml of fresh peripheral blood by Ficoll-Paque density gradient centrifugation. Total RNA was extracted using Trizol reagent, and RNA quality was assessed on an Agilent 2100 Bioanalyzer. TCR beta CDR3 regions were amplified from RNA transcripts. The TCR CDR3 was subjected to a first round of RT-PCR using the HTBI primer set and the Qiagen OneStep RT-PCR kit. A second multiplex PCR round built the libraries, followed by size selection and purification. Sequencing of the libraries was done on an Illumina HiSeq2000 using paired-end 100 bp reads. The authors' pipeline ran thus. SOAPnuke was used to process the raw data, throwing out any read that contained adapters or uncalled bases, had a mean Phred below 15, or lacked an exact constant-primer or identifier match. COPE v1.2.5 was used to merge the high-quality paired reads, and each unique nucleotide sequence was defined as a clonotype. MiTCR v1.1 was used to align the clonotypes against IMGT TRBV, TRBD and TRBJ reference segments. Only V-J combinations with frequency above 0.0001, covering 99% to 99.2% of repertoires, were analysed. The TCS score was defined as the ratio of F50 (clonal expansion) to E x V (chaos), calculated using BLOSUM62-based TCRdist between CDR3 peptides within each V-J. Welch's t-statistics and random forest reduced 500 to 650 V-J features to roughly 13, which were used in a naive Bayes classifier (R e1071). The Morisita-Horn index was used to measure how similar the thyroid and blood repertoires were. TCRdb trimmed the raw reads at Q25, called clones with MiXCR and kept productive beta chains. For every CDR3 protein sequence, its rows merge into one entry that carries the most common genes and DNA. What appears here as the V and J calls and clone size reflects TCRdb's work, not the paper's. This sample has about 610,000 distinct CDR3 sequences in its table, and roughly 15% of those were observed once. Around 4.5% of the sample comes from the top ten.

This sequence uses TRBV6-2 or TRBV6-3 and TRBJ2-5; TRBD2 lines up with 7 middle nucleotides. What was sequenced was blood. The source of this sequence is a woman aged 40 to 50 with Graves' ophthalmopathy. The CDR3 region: CASSYVRGRVVETQYF. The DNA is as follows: TGTGCCAGCAGTTACGTCCGCGGGAGAGTCGTAGAGACCCAGTACTTC.